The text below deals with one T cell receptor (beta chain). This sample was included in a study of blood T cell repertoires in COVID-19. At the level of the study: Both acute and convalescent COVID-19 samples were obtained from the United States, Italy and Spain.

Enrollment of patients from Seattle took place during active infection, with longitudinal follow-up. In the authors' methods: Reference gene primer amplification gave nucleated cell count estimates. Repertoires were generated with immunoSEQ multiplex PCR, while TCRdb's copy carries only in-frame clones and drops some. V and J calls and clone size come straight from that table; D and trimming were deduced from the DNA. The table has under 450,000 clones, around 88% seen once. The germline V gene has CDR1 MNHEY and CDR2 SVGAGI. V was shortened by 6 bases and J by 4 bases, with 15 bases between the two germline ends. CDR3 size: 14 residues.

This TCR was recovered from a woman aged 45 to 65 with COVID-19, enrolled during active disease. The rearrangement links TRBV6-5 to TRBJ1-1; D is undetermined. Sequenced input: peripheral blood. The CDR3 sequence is CASRNLGGSTEAFF. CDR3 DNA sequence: TGTGCCAGCAGGAACCTGGGAGGAAGCACTGAAGCTTTCTTT.